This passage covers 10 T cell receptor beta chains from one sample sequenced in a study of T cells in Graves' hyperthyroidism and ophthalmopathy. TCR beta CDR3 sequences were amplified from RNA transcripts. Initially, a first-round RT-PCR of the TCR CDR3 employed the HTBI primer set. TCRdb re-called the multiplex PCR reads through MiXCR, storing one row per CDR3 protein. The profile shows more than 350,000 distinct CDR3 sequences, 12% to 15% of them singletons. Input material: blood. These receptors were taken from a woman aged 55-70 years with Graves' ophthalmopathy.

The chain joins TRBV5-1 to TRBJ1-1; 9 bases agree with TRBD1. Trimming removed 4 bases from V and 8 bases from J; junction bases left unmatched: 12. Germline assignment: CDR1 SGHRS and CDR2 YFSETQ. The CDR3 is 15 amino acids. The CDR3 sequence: CASSPRPGQGSEAFF. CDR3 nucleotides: TGCGCCAGCAGCCCGAGGCCGGGACAGGGTTCCGAAGCTTTCTTT.

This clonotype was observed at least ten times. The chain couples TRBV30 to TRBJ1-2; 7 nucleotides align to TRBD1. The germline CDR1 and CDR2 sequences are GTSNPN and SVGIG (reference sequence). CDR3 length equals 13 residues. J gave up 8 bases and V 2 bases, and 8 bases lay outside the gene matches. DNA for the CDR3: TGTGCCTGGAGTAATGGACAGGACGGGGGCTACACCTTC. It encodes CAWSNGQDGGYTF.

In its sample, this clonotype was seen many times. Written as DNA, the CDR3 is TGTGCCACCAGTGATCTGGGCACCACCGGGGAGCTGTTTTTT. It translates to CATSDLGTTGELFF. V and J are TRBV24-1 and TRBJ2-2; D uncertain. Germline CDR1 KGHDR, CDR2 SFDVKD. Trimming pared 3 bases from V and 4 bases from J, leaving 8 bases between. The CDR3 spans 14 residues.

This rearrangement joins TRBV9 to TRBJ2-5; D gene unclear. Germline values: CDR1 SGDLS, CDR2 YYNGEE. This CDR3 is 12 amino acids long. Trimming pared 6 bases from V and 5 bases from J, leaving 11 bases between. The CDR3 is CASNTDEETQYF. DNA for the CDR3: TGTGCCAGCAATACGGACGAGGAGACCCAGTACTTC.

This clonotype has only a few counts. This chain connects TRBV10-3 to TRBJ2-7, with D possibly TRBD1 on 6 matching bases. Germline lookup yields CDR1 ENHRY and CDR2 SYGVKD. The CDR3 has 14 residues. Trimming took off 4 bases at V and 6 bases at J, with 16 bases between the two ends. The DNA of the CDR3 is TGTGCCATCAGTGGCACAGGGACATCAAGCGAGCAGTACTTC. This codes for CAISGTGTSSEQYF.

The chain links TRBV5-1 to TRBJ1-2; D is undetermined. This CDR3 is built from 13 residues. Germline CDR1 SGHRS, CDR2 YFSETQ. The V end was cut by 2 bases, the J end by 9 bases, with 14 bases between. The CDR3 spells CASSLSTRNRYTF. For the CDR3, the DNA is TGCGCCAGCAGCTTATCCACGAGGAATCGCTACACCTTC.

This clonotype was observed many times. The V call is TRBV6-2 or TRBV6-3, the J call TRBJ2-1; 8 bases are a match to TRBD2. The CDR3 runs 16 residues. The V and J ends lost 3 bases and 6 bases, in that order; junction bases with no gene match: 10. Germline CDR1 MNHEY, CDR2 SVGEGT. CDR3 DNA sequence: TGTGCCAGCAGTTATCCCGGGCTAGCGGGTTTCAATGAGCAGTTCTTC. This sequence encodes CASSYPGLAGFNEQFF.

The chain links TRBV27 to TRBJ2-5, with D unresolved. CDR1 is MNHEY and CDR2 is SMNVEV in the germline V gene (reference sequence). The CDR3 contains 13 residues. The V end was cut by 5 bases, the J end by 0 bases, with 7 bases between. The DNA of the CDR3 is TGTGCCAGCAGTCCCCTAGACCAAGAGACCCAGTACTTC. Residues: CASSPLDQETQYF.

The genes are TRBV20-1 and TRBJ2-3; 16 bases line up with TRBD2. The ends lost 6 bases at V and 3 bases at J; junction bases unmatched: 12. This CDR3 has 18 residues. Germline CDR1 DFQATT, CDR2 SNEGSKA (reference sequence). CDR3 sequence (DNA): TGCAGTGCCAGGGGGACTAGCGGGAGGGCCCTCGTGACAGATACGCAGTATTTT. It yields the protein CSARGTSGRALVTDTQYF.

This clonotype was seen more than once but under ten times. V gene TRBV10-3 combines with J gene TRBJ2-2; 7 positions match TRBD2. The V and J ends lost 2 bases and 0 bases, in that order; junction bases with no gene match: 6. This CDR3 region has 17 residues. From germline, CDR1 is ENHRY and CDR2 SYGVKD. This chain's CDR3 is CAISEIAGEPNTGELFF. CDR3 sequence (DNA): TGTGCCATCAGTGAGATTGCGGGAGAACCGAACACCGGGGAGCTGTTTTTT.